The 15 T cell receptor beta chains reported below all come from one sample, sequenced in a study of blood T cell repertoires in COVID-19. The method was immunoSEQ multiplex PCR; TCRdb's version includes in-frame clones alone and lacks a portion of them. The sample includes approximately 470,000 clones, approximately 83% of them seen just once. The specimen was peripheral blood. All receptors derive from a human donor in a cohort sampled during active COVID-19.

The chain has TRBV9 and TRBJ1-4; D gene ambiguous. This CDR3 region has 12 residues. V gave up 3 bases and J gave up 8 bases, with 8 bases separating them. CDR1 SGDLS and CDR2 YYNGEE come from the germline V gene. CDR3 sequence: CASSGREEKLFF. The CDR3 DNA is TGTGCCAGCAGCGGTCGTGAGGAAAAACTGTTTTTT.

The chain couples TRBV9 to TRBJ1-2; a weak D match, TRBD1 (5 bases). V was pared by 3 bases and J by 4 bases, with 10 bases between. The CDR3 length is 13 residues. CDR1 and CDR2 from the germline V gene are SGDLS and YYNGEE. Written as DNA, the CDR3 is TGTGCCAGCAGCGCGGACACTCTCTATGGCTACACCTTC. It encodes CASSADTLYGYTF.

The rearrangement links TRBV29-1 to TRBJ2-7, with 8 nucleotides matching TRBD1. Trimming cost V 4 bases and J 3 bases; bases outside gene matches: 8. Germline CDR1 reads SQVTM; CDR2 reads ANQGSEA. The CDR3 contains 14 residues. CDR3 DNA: TGCAGCGTTGTCCCCGGGACAGGTCACTACGAGCAGTACTTC. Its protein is CSVVPGTGHYEQYF.

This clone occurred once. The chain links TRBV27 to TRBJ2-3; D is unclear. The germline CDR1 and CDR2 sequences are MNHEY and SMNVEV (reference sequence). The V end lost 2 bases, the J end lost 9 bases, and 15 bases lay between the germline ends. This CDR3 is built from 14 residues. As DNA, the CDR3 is TGTGCCAGCAGTTTAAGAGCGTTTGGTATGACGCAGTATTTT. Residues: CASSLRAFGMTQYF.

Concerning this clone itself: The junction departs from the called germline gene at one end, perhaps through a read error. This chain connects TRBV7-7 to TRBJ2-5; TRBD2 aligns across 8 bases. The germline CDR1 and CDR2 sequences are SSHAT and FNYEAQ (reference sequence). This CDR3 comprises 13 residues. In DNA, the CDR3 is TGTGCTAGCAGCGGGGGACTACAAGAGACCCAGTACTTC. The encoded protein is CASSGGLQETQYF.

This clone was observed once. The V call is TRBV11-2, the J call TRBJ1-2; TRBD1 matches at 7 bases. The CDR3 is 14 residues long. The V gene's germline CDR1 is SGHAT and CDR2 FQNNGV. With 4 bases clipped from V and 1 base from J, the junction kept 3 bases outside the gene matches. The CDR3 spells CASSSTGNNYGYTF. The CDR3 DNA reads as TGTGCCAGCAGCTCGACAGGGAATAACTATGGCTACACCTTC.

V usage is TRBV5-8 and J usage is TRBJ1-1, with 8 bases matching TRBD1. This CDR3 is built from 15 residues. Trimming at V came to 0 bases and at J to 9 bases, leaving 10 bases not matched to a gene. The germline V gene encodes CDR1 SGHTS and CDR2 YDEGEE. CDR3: CASSLAAGGAAKAFF. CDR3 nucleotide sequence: TGTGCCAGCAGCTTGGCCGCAGGGGGCGCAGCAAAAGCTTTCTTT.

The CDR3: CASSLGVRGPYEQYF. CDR3 nucleotides: TGCGCCAGCAGCTTGGGGGTGCGGGGACCCTACGAGCAGTACTTC. The chain links TRBV5-1 to TRBJ2-7; possible D gene TRBD2, 6 bases. The V and J ends lost 0 bases and 2 bases respectively, with 12 bases between them. The CDR3 length is 15 residues. CDR1 is SGHRS, CDR2 YFSETQ, per germline.

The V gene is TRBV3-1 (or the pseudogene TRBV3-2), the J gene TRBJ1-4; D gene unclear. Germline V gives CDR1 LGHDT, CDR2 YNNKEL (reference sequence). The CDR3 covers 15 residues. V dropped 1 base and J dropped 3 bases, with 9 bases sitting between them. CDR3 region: CASSQGSSPNEKLFF. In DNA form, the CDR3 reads TGTGCCAGCAGCCAAGGGTCCAGTCCTAATGAAAAACTGTTTTTT.

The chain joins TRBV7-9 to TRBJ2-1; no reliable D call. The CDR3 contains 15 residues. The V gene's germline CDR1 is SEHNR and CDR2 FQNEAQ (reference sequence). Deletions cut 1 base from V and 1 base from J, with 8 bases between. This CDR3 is CASSLGRTSYNEQFF. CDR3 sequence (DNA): TGTGCCAGCAGCTTAGGGAGAACGTCCTACAATGAGCAGTTCTTC. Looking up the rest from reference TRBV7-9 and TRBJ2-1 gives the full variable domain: DTGVSQNPRHKITKRGQNVTFRCDPISEHNRLYWYRQTLGQGPEFLTYFQNEAQLEKSRLLSDRFSAERPKGSFSTLEIQRTEQGDSAMYLCASSLGRTSYNEQFFGPGTRLTVL.

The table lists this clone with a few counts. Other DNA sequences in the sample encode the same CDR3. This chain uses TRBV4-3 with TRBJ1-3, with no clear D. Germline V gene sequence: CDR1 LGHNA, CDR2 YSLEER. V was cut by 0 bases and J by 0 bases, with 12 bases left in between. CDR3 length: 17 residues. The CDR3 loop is CASSQDVGPGSGNTIYF. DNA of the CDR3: TGCGCCAGCAGCCAAGATGTGGGTCCGGGCTCTGGAAACACCATATATTTT.

The CDR3 DNA reads TGTGCTAGTGGTTCAACGGGGGGTCACACTGAAGCTTTCTTT. Its translation: CASGSTGGHTEAFF. The V call is TRBV12-5, the J call TRBJ1-1, with a possible D match to TRBD1 (5 bases). Germline assignment: CDR1 LGHNT and CDR2 FRNRAP. The CDR3 runs to 14 residues. V lost 4 bases, J lost 3 bases, and 12 bases lay in between.

As DNA, the CDR3 is TGTGCCAGCCACGGGGGGAATGAGCAGTTCTTC. Its translation: CASHGGNEQFF. The rearrangement links TRBV27 to TRBJ2-1; 7 positions agree with TRBD2. The CDR3 totals 11 residues. V lost 8 bases, J lost 7 bases, and 2 bases stayed unmatched. Germline V gene data show CDR1 as MNHEY and CDR2 as SMNVEV (reference sequence).

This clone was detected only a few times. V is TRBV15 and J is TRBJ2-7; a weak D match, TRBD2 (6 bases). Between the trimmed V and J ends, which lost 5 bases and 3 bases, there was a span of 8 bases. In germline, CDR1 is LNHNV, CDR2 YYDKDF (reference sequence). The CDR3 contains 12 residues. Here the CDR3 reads CATSAGFYEQYF. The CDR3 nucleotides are TGTGCCACCAGCGCGGGGTTCTACGAGCAGTACTTC. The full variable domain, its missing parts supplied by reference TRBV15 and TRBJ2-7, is DAMVIQNPRYQVTQFGKPVTLSCSQTLNHNVMYWYQQKSSQAPKLLFHYYDKDFNNEADTPDNFQSRRPNTSFCFLDIRSPGLGDTAMYLCATSAGFYEQYFGPGTRLTVT.

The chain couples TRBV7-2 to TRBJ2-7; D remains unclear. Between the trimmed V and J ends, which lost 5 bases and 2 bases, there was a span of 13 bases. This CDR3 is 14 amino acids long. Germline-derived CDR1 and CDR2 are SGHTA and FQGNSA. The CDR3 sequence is CASSPVTFTYEQYF. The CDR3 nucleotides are TGTGCCAGCAGCCCAGTGACATTTACCTACGAGCAGTACTTC.